This TCR beta chain was documented in a study of CD8 T cells in Susac syndrome. Reverse transcription used about 0.45 to 1 ug RNA and random hexamers. TCR beta CDR3 was amplified by immunoSEQ multiplex PCR. This amplification extended across 54 Vbeta and 13 Jbeta segments. TCRdb independently ran MiXCR on the immunoSEQ multiplex PCR reads; one entry per CDR3 protein. The table lists about 130,000 distinct CDR3 sequences, 90% to 95% of them singletons, with approximately 0.22% in the top ten. The germline V gene encodes CDR1 LNHNV and CDR2 YYDKDF (reference sequence). Between the trimmed V and J ends, which lost 5 bases and 0 bases, there was a span of 19 bases. The CDR3 has 17 amino acids. Susac syndrome patients met recently defined diagnostic criteria for definite or probable disease. The TEMRA cells underwent FACS enrichment, while the CD8+ and CD4+ T cells underwent negative isolation.

Sequenced material: CD8+ T cells from PBMCs. The rearrangement joins TRBV15 to TRBJ2-5; tentative D call: TRBD2 (6 bases). The TCR comes from a human donor with Susac syndrome. This chain's CDR3 is CATSGGMTTLYQETQYF. The CDR3 nucleotides are TGTGCCACCAGCGGAGGGATGACTACCTTATACCAAGAGACCCAGTACTTC.